This T cell receptor beta chain is from a study of blood T cell repertoires in COVID-19. Between the trimmed V and J ends, which lost 2 bases and 7 bases, there was a span of 17 bases. The germline V gene has CDR1 LNHDA and CDR2 SQIVND (reference sequence). There are 15 residues in the CDR3. Authors' analysis steps: Quantification of nucleated cells was approximated via reference gene primer amplification. The method was immunoSEQ multiplex PCR; TCRdb's version includes in-frame clones alone and lacks a portion of them. V and J calls plus clone size are reproduced from that table; the DNA served to infer D and trimming. The sample lists about 260,000 clones; 85% to 90% were seen once.

This chain links TRBV19 with TRBJ1-2, with a weak D call TRBD1 (6 bases). Sequenced input: peripheral blood. The clonotype originates from a woman between 40 and 50 years old who had recovered from COVID-19. CDR3 DNA sequence: TGTGCCAGTAGTATAAGAAGAACAGGGAGTTCTGGCTACACCTTC. Protein sequence: CASSIRRTGSSGYTF.